A selection of T cell receptor beta chains follows, all from one sample in a study of shared clonotypes between healthy human individuals. Data came from immunoSEQ multiplex PCR; TCRdb stores just in-frame clones and leaves some out. The sample yields some 2,000,000 clones, around 96% seen once. The sequencing input was naive CD8+ T cells sorted from blood. The receptors come from a man between 18 and 35 years old in good health. The CDR3 runs from the conserved cysteine through the conserved F or W. D genes are given only for firm matches. Size values are once, few and many counts, or a class for expanded clones, and some rows have none.

V,J,D,size,DNA,CDR3
TRBV28,TRBJ2-7,TRBD1,once,TGTGCCAGCAGTTTAACCGGGACAGGGTTAAACGAGCAGTACTTC,CASSLTGTGLNEQYF
TRBV7-8,TRBJ2-3,.,.,TGTGCCAGCAGCCCTGACACAGATACGCAGTATTTT,CASSPDTDTQYF
TRBV5-8,TRBJ2-7,.,.,TGTGCCAGTGGCGGGACCCCGAGGAACGAGCAGTACTTC,CASGGTPRNEQYF
TRBV4-2,TRBJ2-7,TRBD1,.,TGTGCCAGCAGCCAAAGGACAGGGTCGACGTACGAGCAGTACTTC,CASSQRTGSTYEQYF
TRBV7-2,TRBJ2-7,TRBD2,.,TGTGCCAGCAGCTTAGGGACTAGTGGCTTTTTCGAGCAGTACTTC,CASSLGTSGFFEQYF
TRBV9,TRBJ1-4,.,once,TGTGCCAGCAGCGAATGGGGACGGGAGCCAACTAATGAAAAACTGTTTTTT,CASSEWGREPTNEKLFF
TRBV4-1,TRBJ1-2,.,.,TGCGCCAGCAGCCAAGCGATACCCCAGGGCTATGGCTACACCTTC,CASSQAIPQGYGYTF
TRBV10-2,TRBJ2-2,.,.,TGCGCCAGCAGGATCCCCCCAGTGGGGGAGAACACCGGGGAGCTGTTTTTT,CASRIPPVGENTGELFF
TRBV4-1,TRBJ2-5,TRBD2,.,TGCGCCAGCAGCCAAGTCAGACTAGCCGAAGAGACCCAGTACTTC,CASSQVRLAEETQYF
TRBV7-2,TRBJ2-1,TRBD2,.,TGTGCCAGCAGCCCATTAGCGGGGTCATACAATGAGCAGTTCTTC,CASSPLAGSYNEQFF
TRBV7-8,TRBJ1-6,.,.,TGTGCCAGCACCATCGGGGAACATAATTCACCCCTCCACTTT,CASTIGEHNSPLHF
TRBV30,TRBJ2-1,TRBD1,once,TGTGCCTTATCGGACAGGGGTTATAATGAGCAGTTCTTC,CALSDRGYNEQFF
TRBV7-9,TRBJ2-1,.,.,TGTGCCACCACCGGGACGGGCTACAATGAGCAGTTCTTC,CATTGTGYNEQFF
TRBV9,TRBJ1-1,.,.,TGTGCCAGCAGCCCCGGACCCGAGAACACTGAAGCTTTCTTT,CASSPGPENTEAFF
TRBV27,TRBJ2-7,TRBD2,.,TGTGCCACCAAAACCGGGACTAGCTCCTACGAGCAGTACTTC,CATKTGTSSYEQYF
TRBV15,TRBJ2-1,.,.,TGTGCCACCAGCAGGGTTAGCTCCTACAATGAGCAGTTCTTC,CATSRVSSYNEQFF